Listed here are 7 T cell receptor beta chains from one sample, sequenced in a study of cytomegalovirus exposure and HLA in healthy donors. Measured with immunoSEQ multiplex PCR; TCRdb has only the in-frame clones, and not every one. The sample holds roughly 63,000 clones; 89% are singletons and the top ten take 1% to 1.5%. The sequenced material came from PBMCs. The source is a woman aged 18-29 years in good health and CMV-seronegative.

J is TRBJ1-1 and V is TRBV4-2; D gene unclear. CDR1 LGHNA and CDR2 YNFKEQ come from the germline V gene. The CDR3 sequence is 14 residues long. V lost 0 bases and J lost 8, with 13 bases in between. CDR3 nucleotides: TGTGCCAGCAGCCAAGATTTGAGGGAGGGCGAAGCTTTCTTT. Protein product: CASSQDLREGEAFF.

V and J are TRBV18 and TRBJ2-1; a possible D gene is TRBD2 (6 bases). The CDR3 spans 13 residues. Germline V lookup: CDR1 KGHSH, CDR2 LQKENI. The V and J ends lost 3 bases and 10 bases respectively, with 13 bases between them. The CDR3 reads CASSPTRSEEQFF. The CDR3 DNA follows: TGTGCCAGCTCACCGACTAGGTCAGAGGAGCAGTTCTTC. The full variable domain, in which reference TRBV18 and TRBJ2-1 provide the parts outside the CDR3, is NAGVMQNPRHLVRRRGQEARLRCSPMKGHSHVYWYRQLPEEGLKFMVYLQKENIIDESGMPKERFSAEFPKEGPSILRIQQVVRGDSAAYFCASSPTRSEEQFFGPGTRLTVL.

The V gene is TRBV5-8, the J gene TRBJ2-3; 7 bases fit TRBD1. With 4 bases clipped from V and 0 bases from J, the junction kept 5 bases outside the gene matches. The CDR3 has 15 residues. Germline V gene data show CDR1 as SGHTS and CDR2 as YDEGEE. The CDR3 nucleotides are TGTGCCAGCAGCCCAGGGACAGCTAGCACAGATACGCAGTATTTT. Amino acid sequence: CASSPGTASTDTQYF.

The V and J genes are TRBV30 and TRBJ2-2; TRBD1 aligns across 7 bases. Germline CDR1 GTSNPN, CDR2 SVGIG (reference sequence). The CDR3 is 16 amino acids. V dropped 7 bases and J dropped 1; count of bases not matched to a gene: 12. The CDR3 here is CASNPTGRLNTGELFF. The CDR3 DNA is TGTGCCTCGAACCCGACAGGGAGATTGAACACCGGGGAGCTGTTTTTT.

The gene calls are TRBV11-2 and TRBJ1-1, with TRBD1 as a possible D gene (6 bases). The germline gives CDR1 SGHAT, CDR2 FQNNGV. CDR3 length: 19 residues. V shed 2 bases and J shed 1 base, with 23 bases lying between them. CDR3 bases: TGTGCCAGCAGCTTAAAATCCCCCGGGACAAGGTGGACGAACACTGAAGCTTTCTTT. It encodes CASSLKSPGTRWTNTEAFF.

J is TRBJ2-3 and V is TRBV6-1; unclear D gene. CDR3 length: 12 residues. Between the trimmed V and J ends, which lost 1 base and 5 bases, there was a span of 4 bases. Germline assignment: CDR1 MNHNS and CDR2 SASEGT. The CDR3 DNA follows: TGTGCCAGCAGTGAAGTCGGAGATACGCAGTATTTT. Translation gives CASSEVGDTQYF.

The chain couples TRBV5-6 to TRBJ2-1; the match to TRBD2 covers 8 bases. From germline, CDR1 is SGHDT and CDR2 YYEEEE. This CDR3 has 15 residues. V dropped 1 base and J dropped 6; count of bases not matched to a gene: 6. The CDR3 loop is CASSLYGRGFNEQFF. In DNA form, the CDR3 reads TGTGCCAGCAGCTTGTACGGGAGGGGATTCAATGAGCAGTTCTTC.